These 15 T cell receptor beta chains were all obtained from the same sample, sequenced in a study of T cells in Graves' hyperthyroidism and ophthalmopathy. The CDR3 regions of TCR beta were amplified from RNA transcripts. The TCR CDR3 was amplified in a first-round RT-PCR using the HTBI primer set. TCRdb reprocessed the multiplex PCR reads with MiXCR, giving one entry per CDR3 protein. Of roughly 630,000 distinct CDR3 sequences listed, more than 15% are singletons. The sample consisted of blood. These receptors all stem from a woman in her twenties or thirties with Graves' hyperthyroidism.

In its sample, this clonotype was seen many times. This sequence joins TRBV6-1 and TRBJ1-4; maybe TRBD1 (6 bases). The V end was cut by 8 bases, the J end by 8 bases, with 18 bases between. The CDR3 length is 14 residues. The V gene's germline CDR1 is MNHNS and CDR2 SASEGT. The CDR3 bases are TGTGCCAGCCAAGGGGGGATTGTCGGGGAAAAACTGTTTTTT. Amino acid sequence: CASQGGIVGEKLFF.

There are many counts of this clonotype. The chain joins TRBV27 to TRBJ1-2; TRBD1 agrees at 8 bases. V trimming: 5 bases; J trimming: 3 bases; junction bases outside the gene matches: 5. The CDR3 sequence is 14 residues long. From germline, CDR1 is MNHEY and CDR2 SMNVEV (reference sequence). CDR3 coding DNA: TGTGCCAGCAGTCCGGACAGGGTGTACTATGGCTACACCTTC. Protein sequence: CASSPDRVYYGYTF.

The chain links TRBV30 to TRBJ1-5, with no clear D. The germline V and J ends were trimmed by 2 bases and 9 bases, with 14 bases remaining between them. Germline V gene sequence: CDR1 GTSNPN, CDR2 SVGIG (reference sequence). This CDR3 has 13 amino acids. In nucleotides, the CDR3 is TGTGCCTGGAGTCCGACCGGGCTCAGGCCCCAGCATTTT. This encodes CAWSPTGLRPQHF. The variable domain in full, completed from reference TRBV30 and TRBJ1-5, reads SQTIHQWPATLVQPVGSPLSLECTVEGTSNPNLYWYRQAAGRGLQLLFYSVGIGQISSEVPQNLSASRPQDRQFILSSKKLLLSDSGFYLCAWSPTGLRPQHFGDGTRLSIL.

This clonotype was counted many times. CDR3 sequence: CASSYGTGHYEQYF. The CDR3 DNA reads as TGTGCCAGCAGCTACGGGACAGGTCACTACGAGCAGTACTTC. The chain combines TRBV7-2 with TRBJ2-7; TRBD1 agrees at 8 bases. The germline V gene encodes CDR1 SGHTA and CDR2 FQGNSA. With V trimmed by 4 bases and J by 3 bases, 5 bases remained unmatched. The CDR3 length is 14 residues.

This chain's CDR3 is CASSSYRDPALPPYF. In nucleotides, the CDR3 is TGCGCCAGCAGCTCATACCGGGACCCAGCACTTCCCCCGTACTTC. This chain connects TRBV4-1 to TRBJ2-5, with D perhaps given as TRBD1 or TRBD2 (5 bases each). CDR1 MGHRA and CDR2 YSYEKL come from the germline V gene. The CDR3 covers 15 residues. V was pared by 5 bases and J by 13 bases, with 26 bases between.

The J gene is TRBJ2-2, the V gene TRBV14; TRBD2 matches 9 bases. CDR3 length: 18 amino acids. Germline trimming cut 3 bases from V and 1 base from J; bases unmatched to any gene: 9. CDR1 is SGHDN, CDR2 FVKESK, per germline. CDR3 in amino acids: CASSHGIGTSRNTGELFF. CDR3 in DNA: TGTGCCAGCAGCCACGGCATAGGGACTAGCAGGAACACCGGGGAGCTGTTTTTT.

The chain links TRBV19 to TRBJ2-1; D possibly corresponds to TRBD2 (5 bases). Germline values: CDR1 LNHDA, CDR2 SQIVND (reference sequence). The CDR3 covers 13 residues. V lost 5 bases to trimming and J lost 8 bases, with 13 bases between them. The CDR3 DNA reads TGTGCCAGTAGTGGGCCTAGCAACCATGAGCAGTTCTTC. This codes for CASSGPSNHEQFF.

This clonotype was recorded many times. The rearrangement links TRBV24-1 to TRBJ1-5; D gene unclear. The CDR3 loop spans 13 amino acids. CDR1 is KGHDR, CDR2 SFDVKD, per germline. Trimming took off 4 bases at V and 5 bases at J, with 8 bases between the two ends. CDR3: CATSDAGHQPQHF. CDR3 bases: TGTGCCACCAGTGACGCCGGACATCAGCCCCAGCATTTT.

This clonotype was picked up a small number of times. This clone may be a read error of a much larger clone one base away. V usage is TRBV7-9 and J usage is TRBJ2-7; 7 bases fit TRBD2. Trimming took 5 bases from V and 2 from J; bases not matched to a gene: 6. CDR1 and CDR2 from the germline V gene are SEHNR and FQNEAQ (reference sequence). The CDR3 runs 14 residues. The CDR3 spells CASSIGGSPYEQYF. The CDR3 bases are TGTGCCAGCAGCATCGGCGGGAGCCCCTACGAGCAGTACTTC.

The chain links TRBV28 to TRBJ1-5; D is uncertain. The germline gives CDR1 MDHEN, CDR2 SYDVKM. The CDR3 spans 14 residues. V dropped 3 bases and J dropped 7 bases, with 13 bases sitting between them. The CDR3 DNA sequence: TGTGCCAGCAGTTTTGTCGGGGAGGGACAGCCCCAGCATTTT. Encoded protein: CASSFVGEGQPQHF. The full variable domain, in which reference TRBV28 and TRBJ1-5 provide the parts outside the CDR3, is DVKVTQSSRYLVKRTGEKVFLECVQDMDHENMFWYRQDPGLGLRLIYFSYDVKMKEKGDIPEGYSVSREKKERFSLILESASTNQTSMYLCASSFVGEGQPQHFGDGTRLSIL.

This clonotype was counted at least ten times. The V call is TRBV28, the J call TRBJ2-2, with D tentatively TRBD1 (6 bases). Germline CDR1 is MDHEN and CDR2 is SYDVKM. The CDR3 is 14 amino acids. Trimming left V 9 bases short and J 1 base short, with 12 bases between. CDR3 sequence (DNA): TGTGCCAGTTGGCCAGGGGTGAACACCGGGGAGCTGTTTTTT. It is translated as CASWPGVNTGELFF.

The sample holds many counts of this clonotype. The chain couples TRBV7-2 to TRBJ2-2; possibly TRBD2 for D (6 bases). Germline CDR1 reads SGHTA; CDR2 reads FQGNSA. V lost 2 bases and J 4 bases, leaving 17 bases between the germline ends. This CDR3 has 17 residues. The CDR3 here is CASSLRASREVTGELFF. The CDR3 DNA reads as TGTGCCAGCAGCTTACGGGCCTCGAGGGAGGTCACCGGGGAGCTGTTTTTT.

This clonotype has at least ten counts. The chain links TRBV12-3 or TRBV12-4 to TRBJ2-1; D may be TRBD1 (6 bases). V lost 6 bases and J lost 10, with 13 bases in between. This CDR3 is built from 12 residues. DNA for the CDR3: TGTGCCAGCAGACCTACAGGGAAGGAGCAGTTCTTC. Translated, it gives CASRPTGKEQFF.

The V and J genes are TRBV7-9 and TRBJ1-5; D not resolved. V lost 2 bases to trimming and J lost 8 bases, with 10 bases between them. This CDR3 has 13 amino acids. Germline CDR1 and CDR2: SEHNR and FQNEAQ (reference sequence). The CDR3 sequence: CASSLIGWEPQHF. The CDR3 DNA follows: TGTGCCAGCAGCTTAATTGGGTGGGAGCCCCAGCATTTT.

This clonotype was counted a single time. This rearrangement joins TRBV6-5 to TRBJ2-2, with TRBD1 matching 7 bases. Germline V gene data show CDR1 as MNHEY and CDR2 as SVGAGI. The CDR3 has 17 residues. V trimming: 2 bases; J trimming: 2 bases; junction bases outside the gene matches: 8. The CDR3 coding sequence is TGTGCCAGCAGTTACAGGGGTGGGACAGCCAACACCGGGGAGCTGTTTTTT. It encodes CASSYRGGTANTGELFF.